The T cell receptor beta chain described here comes from a study of cytomegalovirus exposure and HLA in healthy donors. Overall study findings and caveats: TCR beta sequences reportedly predicted the HLA-A and HLA-B alleles of most subjects accurately.

About this clone itself: The antigen is unknown.

In the PCR, 60 Vbeta and 13 Jbeta primers were used. Produced via immunoSEQ multiplex PCR; TCRdb's table is partial and in-frame only. The data hold some 150,000 clones, with 70% to 80% observed a single time. This receptor was obtained from a woman aged 45-60 years in good health and CMV-seronegative. The sequenced sample was PBMCs.

CDR3 bases: TGTGCCAGCAGCCCAGGGGGTAGCACTGAAGCTTTCTTT. Translating it yields CASSPGGSTEAFF. The chain is built from TRBV27 and TRBJ1-1; 7 bases are shared with TRBD1. Germline lookup yields CDR1 MNHEY and CDR2 SMNVEV (reference sequence). V lost 6 bases and J lost 4; bases outside the gene matches: 5. The CDR3 loop spans 13 amino acids.